These 24 T cell receptor beta chains originate from one sample sequenced in a study of cytomegalovirus exposure and HLA in healthy donors (dated by TCRdb to about 2017). The library was made by the immunoSEQ multiplex PCR assay. For the multiplex PCR, a mixture combining 60 forward primers for TCR Vbeta segments and 13 reverse primers for TCR Jbeta segments was used. TCRdb took this table from immuneACCESS and kept in-frame rearrangements with V and J called. Such tables lack part of the clones; where checked against another copy, unresolved V genes explain under half of the gap, and the rest is unexplained. The sample table records some 170,000 clones; 75% to 90% of these occur just once. The leading ten clones occupy roughly 2% of the sample. Sequencing was performed on PBMCs. The receptor set was obtained from a woman aged 18-29 years in good health and CMV-seronegative.

The rearrangement links TRBV4-1 to TRBJ1-3; no clear D. V was cut by 1 base and J by 0 bases, with 7 bases left in between. The length of the CDR3 is 15 residues. From germline, CDR1 is MGHRA and CDR2 YSYEKL. The CDR3 bases are TGCGCCAGCAGCCAAGTACGGTCCTCTGGAAACACCATATATTTT. Its translation: CASSQVRSSGNTIYF.

Remarks on this clone: Additional DNA sequences in this sample encode the identical CDR3. V and J are TRBV6-5 and TRBJ2-7; 8 bases are shared with TRBD1. The CDR3 has 14 amino acids. J lost 2 bases, V lost 6 bases, and 6 bases had no gene match. Germline V gene sequence: CDR1 MNHEY, CDR2 SVGAGI. CDR3 nucleotide sequence: TGTGCCAGCAGCTCCGGACAGGGAGCCTACGAGCAGTACTTC. This gives the protein CASSSGQGAYEQYF.

The chain couples TRBV5-5 to TRBJ1-2; possibly TRBD1 for D (6 bases). The V gene's germline CDR1 is SGHKS and CDR2 YYEKEE (reference sequence). The CDR3 runs 13 residues. The ends were cut back, 6 bases at V and 8 bases at J, with 17 bases in the middle. CDR3: CASIARGLGGYTF. The CDR3 region has the DNA TGTGCCAGCATTGCCAGGGGTTTAGGCGGCTACACCTTC.

The sample holds one count of this clone. The rearrangement links TRBV11-2 to TRBJ2-3, with a tentative D call TRBD2 (5 bases). The CDR3 runs to 16 residues. V was trimmed by 4 bases and J by 1 base, leaving 15 bases between them. Germline values: CDR1 SGHAT, CDR2 FQNNGV. The DNA for the CDR3 is TGTGCCAGCAGCTCGTGGACTGGCACCGGCACAGATACGCAGTATTTT. Protein product: CASSSWTGTGTDTQYF.

This clone was observed once. The chain is built from TRBV25-1 and TRBJ2-3; tentatively, D is TRBD2 (5 bases). The CDR3 contains 15 residues. Germline lookup yields CDR1 MGHDK and CDR2 SYGVNS. V was clipped by 3 bases and J by 3 bases, with 13 bases between them. The CDR3 loop reads CASSDTRVATDTQYF. For the CDR3, the DNA is TGTGCCAGCAGTGACACGCGGGTGGCGACAGATACGCAGTATTTT.

This chain joins TRBV6-6 and TRBJ1-1; D is unresolved. The V gene's germline CDR1 is MNHNY and CDR2 SVGAGI (reference sequence). Trimming removed 5 bases from V and 1 base from J, with 11 bases in between. The CDR3 spans 14 residues. The CDR3 nucleotides read TGTGCCAGCAGTCGCCCCCGAGCGAACACTGAAGCTTTCTTT. It codes for CASSRPRANTEAFF.

V is TRBV11-2 and J is TRBJ2-1; 12 bases align to TRBD2. V shed 1 base and J 0 bases; nucleotides not matched to a gene: 7. CDR1 is SGHAT, CDR2 FQNNGV, per germline. The CDR3 spans 19 residues. The CDR3 protein is CASSLVGLAGPSSYNEQFF. The CDR3, as DNA: TGTGCCAGCAGCTTAGTAGGACTAGCGGGACCCAGCTCCTACAATGAGCAGTTCTTC.

J is TRBJ2-7 and V is TRBV28; maybe TRBD2 (6 bases). V lost 2 bases and J lost 3, with 17 bases in between. Looked up from germline, CDR1 is MDHEN and CDR2 is SYDVKM. The CDR3 is made up of 16 amino acids. This chain's CDR3 is CASSLEGLGGNYEQYF. CDR3 bases: TGTGCCAGCAGTTTAGAGGGGTTGGGGGGAAACTACGAGCAGTACTTC. Together with reference TRBV28 and TRBJ2-7, the CDR3 gives the full variable domain: DVKVTQSSRYLVKRTGEKVFLECVQDMDHENMFWYRQDPGLGLRLIYFSYDVKMKEKGDIPEGYSVSREKKERFSLILESASTNQTSMYLCASSLEGLGGNYEQYFGPGTRLTVT.

V is TRBV19 and J is TRBJ1-1; D gene uncertain. Between the trimmed V and J ends, which lost 5 bases and 4 bases, there was a span of 14 bases. Germline values: CDR1 LNHDA, CDR2 SQIVND (reference sequence). This CDR3 is built from 14 residues. CDR3 loop: CASSLGNWATEAFF. The DNA of the CDR3 is TGTGCCAGTAGTCTTGGCAACTGGGCCACTGAAGCTTTCTTT.

In the case of this clone: Mismatch with germline at one junction end may stem from a read error. The chain carries TRBV7-9 and TRBJ1-5; 11 bases align to TRBD1. CDR1 SEHNR and CDR2 FQNEAQ come from the germline V gene (reference sequence). The CDR3 has 15 amino acids. The CDR3 spells CSSSLGQGAWEPQHF. CDR3 nucleotides: TGTTCCAGCAGCTTAGGACAGGGGGCATGGGAGCCCCAGCATTTT.

V is TRBV6-1 and J is TRBJ2-1; D is possibly TRBD1 (5 bases). CDR1 MNHNS and CDR2 SASEGT come from the germline V gene. The V end lost 9 bases, the J end lost 4 bases, and 10 bases lay between the germline ends. CDR3 length equals 12 residues. CDR3 sequence: CASQGSYNEQFF. The CDR3 DNA reads as TGTGCCAGTCAGGGTTCGTACAATGAGCAGTTCTTC.

The rearrangement joins TRBV5-1 to TRBJ2-7; a weak D match, TRBD1 (5 bases). From germline, CDR1 is SGHRS and CDR2 YFSETQ. The CDR3 runs to 15 residues. Trimming removed 2 bases at V and 0 bases at J, with 12 bases between. CDR3 DNA: TGCGCCAGCAGCTTTGGGGCAGGACGCTCCTACGAGCAGTACTTC. It encodes CASSFGAGRSYEQYF.

The V gene is TRBV6-1, the J gene TRBJ1-1, with 7 bases identical to TRBD1. The CDR3 has 15 amino acids. V trimming: 3 bases; J trimming: 4 bases; junction bases outside the gene matches: 8. Germline assignment: CDR1 MNHNS and CDR2 SASEGT. CDR3: CASSDQTGWSTEAFF. CDR3 DNA: TGTGCCAGCAGTGATCAGACAGGGTGGAGCACTGAAGCTTTCTTT.

The chain uses TRBV28 and TRBJ2-5, with 14 bases matching TRBD2. This CDR3 has 17 residues. The trim removed 5 bases at V and 5 bases at J, leaving 10 bases unmatched. CDR1 MDHEN and CDR2 SYDVKM come from the germline V gene. Here the CDR3 DNA reads TGTGCCAGCAGTACCTCGGGACTAGCGGGAGCGGGGGAGACCCAGTACTTC. Translating it yields CASSTSGLAGAGETQYF.

This chain joins TRBV29-1 and TRBJ1-4; D remains unclear. Germline V gene lookup returns CDR1 SQVTM and CDR2 ANQGSEA. This CDR3 is 12 amino acids long. Trimming removed 7 bases from V and 0 bases from J, with 6 bases in between. The CDR3 loop reads CSGSATNEKLFF. The CDR3 coding sequence is TGCAGCGGGAGTGCAACTAATGAAAAACTGTTTTTT.

The chain employs TRBV27 and TRBJ1-5; 8 bases are a match to TRBD1. Germline CDR1 MNHEY, CDR2 SMNVEV (reference sequence). The CDR3 runs to 17 residues. V lost 8 bases to trimming and J lost 0 bases; unmatched junction nucleotides: 12. The CDR3 region has the DNA TGTGCCAGCGTCCCCTCGTACGGGACAGGTAGCAATCAGCCCCAGCATTTT. Its translation is CASVPSYGTGSNQPQHF.

The chain combines TRBV11-3 with TRBJ2-7, with a weak D call TRBD1 (5 bases). CDR1 is SGHNT and CDR2 is YENEEA in the germline V gene. The V and J ends lost 1 base and 6 bases respectively, with 10 bases between them. This CDR3 region has 13 residues. CDR3 sequence: CASSLGQGGEQYF. As DNA, the CDR3 is TGTGCCAGCAGCTTAGGGCAGGGTGGCGAGCAGTACTTC.

This chain joins TRBV29-1 and TRBJ2-1, with 10 bases identical to TRBD1. CDR1 and CDR2 from the germline V gene are SQVTM and ANQGSEA. V gave up 3 bases and J gave up 0 bases; unmatched junction bases: 8. This CDR3 spans 17 amino acids. CDR3 region: CSVDPWTGGSSYNEQFF. The CDR3 coding sequence is TGCAGCGTTGATCCCTGGACAGGGGGTTCCTCCTACAATGAGCAGTTCTTC.

The chain combines TRBV5-5 with TRBJ1-1; 7 bases are a match to TRBD1. The germline gives CDR1 SGHKS, CDR2 YYEKEE (reference sequence). This CDR3 spans 16 amino acids. V gave up 3 bases and J gave up 3 bases; unmatched junction bases: 11. The CDR3 sequence is CASSSILRGMDTEAFF. CDR3 sequence (DNA): TGTGCCAGCAGCTCCATACTCAGGGGGATGGACACTGAAGCTTTCTTT.

Here the CDR3 DNA reads TGTGCCAGCAGGCCACGGGGGGAGGCCAAAAACATTCAGTACTTC. Encoded protein: CASRPRGEAKNIQYF. V is TRBV25-1 and J is TRBJ2-4; 7 nucleotides line up with TRBD2. Germline trimming cut 6 bases from V and 1 base from J; bases unmatched to any gene: 6. CDR1 MGHDK and CDR2 SYGVNS come from the germline V gene. The CDR3 extends over 15 amino acids.

This clone was seen more than once but under ten times. This chain links TRBV6-6 with TRBJ1-1; 10 bases are shared with TRBD1. Germline V gives CDR1 MNHNY, CDR2 SVGAGI (reference sequence). The CDR3 runs to 14 residues. J was trimmed by 7 bases and V by 6 bases; bases with no gene match: 8. This CDR3 reads CASSPGDRGVEAFF. The CDR3 DNA sequence: TGTGCCAGCAGCCCCGGGGACAGGGGCGTTGAAGCTTTCTTT.

V and J are TRBV7-3 and TRBJ1-1; maybe TRBD1 (6 bases). The CDR3 covers 13 residues. The V and J ends lost 2 bases and 6 bases respectively, with 10 bases between them. Looked up from germline, CDR1 is SGHTA and CDR2 is FQGTGA. DNA of the CDR3: TGTGCCAGCAGCTTACAGGGGATGGCTGAAGCTTTCTTT. As protein: CASSLQGMAEAFF.

This sequence joins TRBV2 and TRBJ2-1, with 13 positions matching TRBD2. CDR3 length: 15 residues. Germline CDR1 SNHLY, CDR2 FYNNEI. With 6 bases clipped from V and 5 bases from J, the junction kept 4 bases outside the gene matches. The CDR3 DNA reads TGTGCCAGCAGGGAACTAGCGGGGGGGAACAATGAGCAGTTCTTC. Encoded protein: CASRELAGGNNEQFF.

V gene TRBV5-1 combines with J gene TRBJ2-1, with TRBD2 identical over 11 bases. There are 16 residues in the CDR3. Trimming removed 1 base from V and 6 bases from J; junction bases left unmatched: 6. CDR1 and CDR2 (germline): SGHRS, YFSETQ. CDR3 region: CASSLYGTSGTNEQFF. Written as DNA, the CDR3 is TGCGCCAGCAGCTTGTACGGGACTAGCGGTACCAATGAGCAGTTCTTC.